The 22 T cell receptor beta chains presented below share a single source sample, sequenced in a study of blood T cell repertoires in COVID-19. The table came from immunoSEQ multiplex PCR; TCRdb's copy has only in-frame clones and leaves some out. The data show 450,000 or so clones, approximately 90% seen once. The material sequenced was peripheral blood. All receptors derive from a man between 18 and 35 years old with COVID-19, enrolled during active disease.

This clone occurred once. The rearrangement uses TRBV29-1 and TRBJ2-6; D is ambiguous. The CDR3 extends over 13 amino acids. V lost 3 bases and J 0 bases, leaving 3 bases between the germline ends. Germline CDR1 and CDR2: SQVTM and ANQGSEA. CDR3 sequence: CSVDSSGANVLTF. DNA of the CDR3: TGCAGCGTTGATAGCTCTGGGGCCAACGTCCTGACTTTC.

The rearrangement joins TRBV2 to TRBJ1-4, with D possibly matching TRBD1 (5 bases). CDR1 is SNHLY and CDR2 is FYNNEI in the germline V gene. There are 16 residues in the CDR3. Trimming removed 7 bases at V and 7 bases at J, with 22 bases between. CDR3 in amino acids: CASNFDAGTEGEKLFF. The CDR3 region has the DNA TGTGCCAGCAATTTTGATGCGGGGACGGAGGGTGAAAAACTGTTTTTT.

The V call is TRBV7-8, the J call TRBJ2-7, with D unresolved. The germline V and J ends were trimmed by 3 bases and 6 bases, with 15 bases remaining between them. Germline V gene sequence: CDR1 SGHVS, CDR2 FQNEAQ. CDR3 length: 14 residues. The CDR3 here is CASSFPLKESEQYF. Written as DNA, the CDR3 is TGTGCCAGCAGCTTTCCCCTAAAAGAGTCCGAGCAGTACTTC.

This clone was recorded once. The chain combines TRBV6-1 with TRBJ2-3, with 11 bases identical to TRBD2. CDR3 length: 15 residues. Trimming removed 1 base from V and 6 bases from J; junction bases left unmatched: 3. The germline gives CDR1 MNHNS, CDR2 SASEGT. CDR3 sequence: CASSEVAGGPDTQYF. The CDR3 region has the DNA TGTGCCAGCAGTGAAGTAGCGGGGGGGCCCGATACGCAGTATTTT.

This chain connects TRBV10-2 to TRBJ2-7, with 10 bases matching TRBD1. CDR1 is WSHSY, CDR2 SAAADI, per germline. The trim removed 4 bases at V and 4 bases at J, leaving 4 bases unmatched. The CDR3 has 14 amino acids. As DNA, the CDR3 is TGCGCCAGCAGTGCGGGGACAGGGGCTTACGAGCAGTACTTC. Amino acids: CASSAGTGAYEQYF.

The chain has TRBV7-9 and TRBJ1-4, with D maybe TRBD1 (5 bases). With 1 base removed from V and 12 bases from J, the gap between germline ends came to 12 bases. The CDR3 extends over 13 amino acids. Per germline, CDR1 SEHNR and CDR2 FQNEAQ (reference sequence). The CDR3 nucleotides read TGTGCCAGCAGCTTAGGTGGGGCGGTCCAACTGTTTTTT. Amino acid sequence: CASSLGGAVQLFF.

The rearrangement joins TRBV24-1 to TRBJ2-2; D unclear. The CDR3 is made up of 15 amino acids. Germline values: CDR1 KGHDR, CDR2 SFDVKD. Trimming pared 7 bases from V and 1 base from J, leaving 12 bases between. The CDR3 DNA reads as TGTGCCACCAGAGACTCGATCCTGAACACCGGGGAGCTGTTTTTT. Translating gives CATRDSILNTGELFF.

This chain joins TRBV3-1 (or the pseudogene TRBV3-2) and TRBJ2-1; D may be TRBD2 (5 bases). V was shortened by 7 bases and J by 2 bases, with 33 bases between the two germline ends. The V gene's germline CDR1 is LGHDT and CDR2 YNNKEL (reference sequence). The CDR3 covers 21 residues. The CDR3 nucleotides read TGTGCCAGCACCCCGCAGTATGACGGGATGCTCAATCGCCCGGCCTACAATGAGCAGTTCTTC. Amino acid sequence: CASTPQYDGMLNRPAYNEQFF.

This clone was seen a single time. The DNA of the CDR3 is TGTGCCAGCAGTCCCACGGTTCCGAATCGGCAGTTCTTC. Translated: CASSPTVPNRQFF. The gene calls are TRBV13 and TRBJ2-1; D is unclear. CDR1 is PRHDT and CDR2 is FYEKMQ in the germline V gene (reference sequence). CDR3 length: 13 amino acids. Trimming left V 6 bases short and J 12 bases short, with 18 bases between.

The V and J genes are TRBV6-4 and TRBJ1-4; TRBD1 aligns across 8 bases. CDR1 and CDR2 (germline): MRHNA, SNTAGT. This CDR3 spans 18 amino acids. V was clipped by 0 bases and J by 0 bases; unmatched bases: 6. CDR3 amino acids: CASSDSIQGAATNEKLFF. CDR3 bases: TGTGCCAGCAGTGACTCGATCCAGGGGGCGGCAACTAATGAAAAACTGTTTTTT.

The gene calls are TRBV18 and TRBJ1-2, with D unclear. Germline loops: CDR1 KGHSH, CDR2 LQKENI. The CDR3 has 13 residues. The V end lost 2 bases, the J end lost 2 bases, and 6 bases lay between the germline ends. The DNA for the CDR3 is TGTGCCAGCTCACCAGCGGGGAACTATGGCTACACCTTC. It encodes CASSPAGNYGYTF.

The CDR3 protein is CASSFTGYPGANVLTF. DNA of the CDR3: TGTGCCAGCAGCTTTACAGGGTATCCTGGGGCCAACGTCCTGACTTTC. The V call is TRBV7-3, the J call TRBJ2-6; a possible D gene is TRBD1 (6 bases). Germline V gives CDR1 SGHTA, CDR2 FQGTGA. The CDR3 is made up of 16 amino acids. V was pared by 3 bases and J by 2 bases, with 11 bases between.

This chain connects TRBV11-2 to TRBJ2-3; D is unclear. Per the germline V gene, CDR1 is SGHAT and CDR2 is FQNNGV. V was shortened by 4 bases and J by 6 bases, with 11 bases between the two germline ends. CDR3 length: 13 residues. The DNA of the CDR3 is TGTGCCAGCAGCTCACCCATCGGGGATACGCAGTATTTT. It specifies CASSSPIGDTQYF.

The CDR3 is CASRPLNTGELFF. DNA of the CDR3: TGTGCCAGCAGGCCACTCAACACCGGGGAGCTGTTTTTT. The V gene is TRBV6-6, the J gene TRBJ2-2; D call uncertain. Trimming left V 6 bases short and J 2 bases short, with 7 bases between. The CDR3 totals 13 residues. Germline values: CDR1 MNHNY, CDR2 SVGAGI (reference sequence).

This chain links TRBV27 with TRBJ2-7, with D possibly matching TRBD1 (6 bases). This CDR3 comprises 14 residues. The germline V gene has CDR1 MNHEY and CDR2 SMNVEV (reference sequence). V lost 2 bases, J lost 2 bases, and 10 bases lay in between. For the CDR3, the DNA is TGTGCCAGCAGTTTAGGACAGTTACCCTACGAGCAGTACTTC. This encodes CASSLGQLPYEQYF.

The chain has TRBV3-1 (or the pseudogene TRBV3-2) and TRBJ2-5; TRBD2 matches at 10 bases. CDR3 length: 16 residues. CDR1 and CDR2 (germline): LGHDT, YNNKEL (reference sequence). The trim removed 3 bases at V and 3 bases at J, leaving 7 bases unmatched. The CDR3, as DNA: TGTGCCAGCAGCCACCTTCTCGGACTAGCGGAAGAGACCCAGTACTTC. This sequence encodes CASSHLLGLAEETQYF.

The chain joins TRBV6-5 to TRBJ2-7; TRBD1 agrees at 9 bases. The J segment lost 4 bases and the V segment lost 5 bases, leaving 6 bases of the junction unmatched. This CDR3 contains 14 residues. CDR1 is MNHEY, CDR2 SVGAGI, per germline. In DNA form, the CDR3 reads TGTGCCAGCAGTCTTAGGGACAGGGCTTACGAGCAGTACTTC. It translates to CASSLRDRAYEQYF.

V usage is TRBV28 and J usage is TRBJ1-4, with D possibly being TRBD1 (5 bases). The germline CDR1 and CDR2 sequences are MDHEN and SYDVKM. There are 13 residues in the CDR3. V lost 4 bases and J 6 bases, leaving 9 bases between the germline ends. CDR3 coding DNA: TGTGCCAGCAGTTCTGACAGATATGAAAAACTGTTTTTT. The encoded protein is CASSSDRYEKLFF.

The chain has TRBV14 and TRBJ2-7; TRBD2 matches 10 bases. In germline, CDR1 is SGHDN, CDR2 FVKESK. Trimming cost V 6 bases and J 4 bases; bases outside gene matches: 9. This CDR3 has 15 amino acids. The CDR3, as DNA: TGTGCCAGCAGAGCAGCGGGAGGGCCCCAATACGAGCAGTACTTC. It translates to CASRAAGGPQYEQYF. Looking up the rest from reference TRBV14 and TRBJ2-7 gives the full variable domain: EAGVTQFPSHSVIEKGQTVTLRCDPISGHDNLYWYRRVMGKEIKFLLHFVKESKQDESGMPNNRFLAERTGGTYSTLKVQPAELEDSGVYFCASRAAGGPQYEQYFGPGTRLTVT.

Written as DNA, the CDR3 is TGTGCCAGTGCCAGCGGCCTTCGGAATGAGCAGTTCTTC. Its protein product is CASASGLRNEQFF. The V and J genes are TRBV27 and TRBJ2-1, with D possibly TRBD2 on 5 matching bases. V gave up 9 bases and J gave up 7 bases, with 16 bases separating them. Germline CDR1 is MNHEY and CDR2 is SMNVEV (reference sequence). The CDR3 covers 13 residues.

In this sample, this clone turned up once. The chain is built from TRBV7-9 and TRBJ1-2, with a tentative D call TRBD1 (5 bases). Germline CDR1 SEHNR, CDR2 FQNEAQ (reference sequence). The CDR3 covers 13 residues. Trimming cost V 6 bases and J 6 bases, with 14 bases left between them. CDR3 loop: CASRGPGGDGYTF. Written as DNA, the CDR3 is TGTGCCAGCAGGGGACCCGGGGGGGATGGCTACACCTTC. Using reference TRBV7-9 and TRBJ1-2 for the parts outside the CDR3, the full variable domain is DTGVSQNPRHKITKRGQNVTFRCDPISEHNRLYWYRQTLGQGPEFLTYFQNEAQLEKSRLLSDRFSAERPKGSFSTLEIQRTEQGDSAMYLCASRGPGGDGYTFGSGTRLTVV.

V and J are TRBV7-9 and TRBJ1-1; 7 nucleotides line up with TRBD1. Germline-derived CDR1 and CDR2 are SEHNR and FQNEAQ (reference sequence). The CDR3 is 14 residues long. V trimming: 4 bases; J trimming: 0 bases; junction bases outside the gene matches: 2. The CDR3 DNA reads as TGTGCCAGCAGCTCGACAGGGATGAACACTGAAGCTTTCTTT. This codes for CASSSTGMNTEAFF.